A selection of T cell receptor beta chains follows, all from one sample in a study of regulatory dendritic cells for organ transplantation. The assay was immunoSEQ multiplex PCR, and TCRdb's table has in-frame clones only and misses some. The sample lists 20,000 to 25,000 clones, about 79% occurring once. Input material: memory CD4+ T cells from blood. These receptors all come from a human donor in good health. Each CDR3 is given with its conserved first and last residue. A D gene is named only where the DNA matches it firmly. Rows may omit the clone size; those that give it use once, few, many or a size class.

V gene: TRBV5-1
J gene: TRBJ2-7
clone size: NA
D gene: TRBD1
CDR3 protein: CASSSGTAVSYEQYF
CDR3 DNA: TGCGCCAGCAGCTCCGGGACAGCCGTCTCCTACGAGCAGTACTTC

V gene: TRBV19
J gene: TRBJ2-1
clone size: few
D gene: TRBD1
CDR3 protein: CASSRLKQGALDEQFF
CDR3 DNA: TGTGCCAGTAGTAGACTGAAACAGGGGGCGCTCGATGAGCAGTTCTTC

V gene: TRBV19
J gene: TRBJ1-2
clone size: few
D gene: NA
CDR3 protein: CASSISHIGENYGYTF
CDR3 DNA: TGTGCCAGTAGTATTTCGCACATCGGGGAGAACTATGGCTACACCTTC

V gene: TRBV2
J gene: TRBJ1-2
clone size: few
D gene: NA
CDR3 protein: CASRELTAFYGYTF
CDR3 DNA: TGTGCCAGCAGGGAACTGACAGCCTTCTATGGCTACACCTTC

V gene: TRBV7-2
J gene: TRBJ1-5
clone size: medium-sized
D gene: NA
CDR3 protein: CASSLKGIQPQHF
CDR3 DNA: TGTGCCAGCAGCTTAAAGGGGATTCAGCCCCAGCATTTT

V gene: TRBV5-1
J gene: TRBJ2-2
clone size: NA
D gene: NA
CDR3 protein: CASSNGQKDTGELFF
CDR3 DNA: TGCGCCAGCAGCAACGGTCAAAAAGACACCGGGGAGCTGTTTTTT

V gene: TRBV5-4
J gene: TRBJ2-3
clone size: NA
D gene: NA
CDR3 protein: CASSARSTLDTQYF
CDR3 DNA: TGTGCCAGCAGCGCCCGGAGCACCTTAGATACGCAGTATTTT

V gene: TRBV10-3
J gene: TRBJ1-1
clone size: NA
D gene: TRBD1
CDR3 protein: CATRGQGAEAFF
CDR3 DNA: TGTGCCACTAGGGGACAGGGGGCTGAAGCTTTCTTT

V gene: TRBV18
J gene: TRBJ2-1
clone size: few
D gene: TRBD1
CDR3 protein: CASSPGTGEYEQFF
CDR3 DNA: TGTGCCAGCTCACCCGGGACAGGGGAGTATGAGCAGTTCTTC

V gene: TRBV5-4
J gene: TRBJ2-3
clone size: NA
D gene: NA
CDR3 protein: CASSSGTGADTQYF
CDR3 DNA: TGTGCCAGCAGCTCCGGGACGGGAGCAGATACGCAGTATTTT

V gene: TRBV9
J gene: TRBJ2-5
clone size: NA
D gene: TRBD2
CDR3 protein: CASSPGTRPETQYF
CDR3 DNA: TGTGCCAGCAGCCCGGGGACTAGACCAGAGACCCAGTACTTC

V gene: TRBV4-1
J gene: TRBJ2-3
clone size: NA
D gene: TRBD2
CDR3 protein: CASSQASGGAQDTQYF
CDR3 DNA: TGCGCCAGCAGCCAAGCCAGCGGGGGGGCCCAAGATACGCAGTATTTT

V gene: TRBV5-6
J gene: TRBJ1-5
clone size: NA
D gene: TRBD1
CDR3 protein: CASSSGQGVQPQHF
CDR3 DNA: TGTGCCAGCAGCTCGGGACAGGGAGTCCAGCCCCAGCATTTT

V gene: TRBV7-9
J gene: TRBJ2-2
clone size: NA
D gene: TRBD1
CDR3 protein: CASIRRQGRNTGELFF
CDR3 DNA: TGTGCCAGCATAAGGAGACAGGGGCGGAACACCGGGGAGCTGTTTTTT

V gene: TRBV12-5
J gene: TRBJ1-4
clone size: NA
D gene: TRBD1
CDR3 protein: CASGLDRGEKLFF
CDR3 DNA: TGTGCTAGTGGTTTGGACAGGGGAGAAAAACTGTTTTTT

V gene: TRBV29-1
J gene: TRBJ1-1
clone size: few
D gene: NA
CDR3 protein: CSVEIQQGRAEAFF
CDR3 DNA: TGCAGCGTTGAGATACAACAGGGAAGAGCTGAAGCTTTCTTT

V gene: TRBV11-3
J gene: TRBJ2-3
clone size: NA
D gene: TRBD2
CDR3 protein: CASSHVRLAGWTDTQYF
CDR3 DNA: TGTGCCAGCAGCCATGTGAGACTAGCGGGGTGGACAGATACGCAGTATTTT

V gene: TRBV4-1
J gene: TRBJ2-3
clone size: NA
D gene: TRBD1
CDR3 protein: CASSPGQGITDTQYF
CDR3 DNA: TGCGCCAGCAGCCCCGGACAGGGAATTACAGATACGCAGTATTTT

V gene: TRBV7-2
J gene: TRBJ1-4
clone size: NA
D gene: NA
CDR3 protein: CASSLSPQPPYLKLFF
CDR3 DNA: TGTGCCAGCAGCTTATCGCCACAGCCCCCTTACTTAAAACTGTTTTTT

V gene: TRBV6-5
J gene: TRBJ2-7
clone size: NA
D gene: TRBD2
CDR3 protein: CACEFEGRAYEQYF
CDR3 DNA: TGTGCCTGCGAATTCGAAGGGAGGGCCTACGAGCAGTACTTC

V gene: TRBV25-1
J gene: TRBJ1-1
clone size: NA
D gene: NA
CDR3 protein: CASSPGEVGTEAFF
CDR3 DNA: TGTGCCAGCAGCCCCGGGGAGGTCGGCACTGAAGCTTTCTTT

V gene: TRBV6-5
J gene: TRBJ2-7
clone size: NA
D gene: TRBD1
CDR3 protein: CASSGQGNEQYF
CDR3 DNA: TGTGCCAGCAGTGGACAGGGTAACGAGCAGTACTTC

V gene: TRBV15
J gene: TRBJ2-5
clone size: once
D gene: TRBD1
CDR3 protein: CATSRETGAETQYF
CDR3 DNA: TGTGCCACCAGCAGAGAAACAGGGGCCGAGACCCAGTACTTC

V gene: TRBV2
J gene: TRBJ2-7
clone size: NA
D gene: NA
CDR3 protein: CASLLSRGNEQYF
CDR3 DNA: TGTGCCAGCCTCCTGAGCAGGGGAAACGAGCAGTACTTC

V gene: TRBV19
J gene: TRBJ1-2
clone size: NA
D gene: NA
CDR3 protein: CASSFRGILRGYTF
CDR3 DNA: TGTGCCAGTAGTTTCCGGGGTATCCTCCGTGGCTACACCTTC

V gene: TRBV6-6
J gene: TRBJ1-6
clone size: few
D gene: NA
CDR3 protein: CASSPDSNGNSPLHF
CDR3 DNA: TGTGCCAGCAGCCCGGACTCAAATGGAAATTCACCCCTCCACTTT

V gene: TRBV11-2
J gene: TRBJ1-6
clone size: few
D gene: NA
CDR3 protein: CASSLDQRNSPLHF
CDR3 DNA: TGTGCCAGCAGCTTAGATCAGAGGAATTCACCCCTCCACTTT

V gene: TRBV6-4
J gene: TRBJ2-3
clone size: NA
D gene: NA
CDR3 protein: CASTLDSSTDTQYF
CDR3 DNA: TGTGCCAGCACTTTAGACAGTAGCACAGATACGCAGTATTTT

V gene: TRBV5-1
J gene: TRBJ2-5
clone size: NA
D gene: TRBD2
CDR3 protein: CASSLGGGGFETQYF
CDR3 DNA: TGCGCCAGCAGTCTAGGAGGCGGGGGATTCGAGACCCAGTACTTC

V gene: TRBV6-6
J gene: TRBJ1-1
clone size: NA
D gene: NA
CDR3 protein: CASSYLRDFLIAEAFF
CDR3 DNA: TGTGCCAGCAGTTACCTCCGGGACTTCCTAATCGCTGAAGCTTTCTTT

V gene: TRBV11-2
J gene: TRBJ1-5
clone size: NA
D gene: NA
CDR3 protein: CASSLDPGPNQPQHF
CDR3 DNA: TGTGCCAGCAGCTTAGATCCAGGGCCTAATCAGCCCCAGCATTTT

V gene: TRBV7-2
J gene: TRBJ2-2
clone size: NA
D gene: TRBD2
CDR3 protein: CASSSTSGGGTGELFF
CDR3 DNA: TGTGCCAGCAGCTCGACTAGCGGGGGCGGAACCGGGGAGCTGTTTTTT

V gene: TRBV7-8
J gene: TRBJ2-2
clone size: NA
D gene: TRBD2
CDR3 protein: CASRPASGGALTGELFF
CDR3 DNA: TGTGCCAGCAGGCCCGCTAGCGGGGGGGCCCTCACCGGGGAGCTGTTTTTT

V gene: TRBV5-1
J gene: TRBJ1-2
clone size: NA
D gene: NA
CDR3 protein: CASSPTGGQDYGYTF
CDR3 DNA: TGCGCCAGCAGCCCGACCGGGGGGCAAGACTATGGCTACACCTTC

V gene: TRBV7-6
J gene: TRBJ1-2
clone size: few
D gene: NA
CDR3 protein: CASSSQIADTYGYTF
CDR3 DNA: TGTGCCAGCAGCTCTCAAATTGCGGACACCTATGGCTACACCTTC

V gene: TRBV2
J gene: TRBJ1-6
clone size: NA
D gene: NA
CDR3 protein: CASSSMDTYNSPLHF
CDR3 DNA: TGTGCCAGCAGTAGTATGGACACCTATAATTCACCCCTCCACTTT

V gene: TRBV5-6
J gene: TRBJ1-1
clone size: NA
D gene: NA
CDR3 protein: CASVTGMNTEAFF
CDR3 DNA: TGTGCCAGCGTTACAGGGATGAACACTGAAGCTTTCTTT

V gene: TRBV9
J gene: TRBJ2-2
clone size: NA
D gene: TRBD1
CDR3 protein: CASSVGGQVTGELFF
CDR3 DNA: TGTGCCAGCAGCGTGGGGGGACAGGTCACCGGGGAGCTGTTTTTT

V gene: TRBV9
J gene: TRBJ2-3
clone size: once
D gene: NA
CDR3 protein: CASSVSSRGTDTQYF
CDR3 DNA: TGTGCCAGCAGCGTAAGTAGTCGGGGCACAGATACGCAGTATTTT

V gene: TRBV7-2
J gene: TRBJ1-3
clone size: few
D gene: TRBD1
CDR3 protein: CASSPGTGDNTIYF
CDR3 DNA: TGTGCCAGCAGTCCCGGGACAGGGGACAACACCATATATTTT

V gene: TRBV2
J gene: TRBJ1-4
clone size: NA
D gene: NA
CDR3 protein: CASSEPGQGFEKLFF
CDR3 DNA: TGTGCCAGCAGTGAGCCGGGCCAGGGGTTTGAAAAACTGTTTTTT

V gene: TRBV10-3
J gene: TRBJ2-2
clone size: few
D gene: NA
CDR3 protein: CAISDGGTGELFF
CDR3 DNA: TGTGCCATCAGTGACGGCGGGACCGGGGAGCTGTTTTTT

V gene: TRBV4-1
J gene: TRBJ2-7
clone size: NA
D gene: NA
CDR3 protein: CASSQEWETGRHEQYF
CDR3 DNA: TGCGCCAGCAGCCAAGAATGGGAGACAGGGAGGCACGAGCAGTACTTC

V gene: TRBV10-2
J gene: TRBJ2-3
clone size: NA
D gene: NA
CDR3 protein: CASSFTISPGTDTQYF
CDR3 DNA: TGCGCCAGCAGCTTCACTATTTCACCAGGCACAGATACGCAGTATTTT

V gene: TRBV27
J gene: TRBJ2-5
clone size: NA
D gene: NA
CDR3 protein: CASSRAGQRQETQYF
CDR3 DNA: TGTGCCAGCAGTCGCGCAGGGCAGCGTCAAGAGACCCAGTACTTC

V gene: TRBV4-1
J gene: TRBJ1-4
clone size: NA
D gene: TRBD1
CDR3 protein: CASSRGQGTNEKLFF
CDR3 DNA: TGCGCCAGCAGCCGCGGACAGGGGACTAATGAAAAACTGTTTTTT

V gene: TRBV5-1
J gene: TRBJ2-7
clone size: NA
D gene: NA
CDR3 protein: CASSLGQARSSYEQYF
CDR3 DNA: TGCGCCAGCAGCTTGGGACAGGCCAGATCCTCCTACGAGCAGTACTTC

V gene: TRBV29-1
J gene: TRBJ2-3
clone size: NA
D gene: NA
CDR3 protein: CSVRPGSTDTQYF
CDR3 DNA: TGCAGCGTAAGGCCAGGCTCCACAGATACGCAGTATTTT

V gene: TRBV10-3
J gene: TRBJ2-3
clone size: NA
D gene: TRBD2
CDR3 protein: CAIQSRAGSTDTQYF
CDR3 DNA: TGTGCCATCCAATCGAGAGCGGGGAGCACAGATACGCAGTATTTT

V gene: TRBV13
J gene: TRBJ2-2
clone size: NA
D gene: NA
CDR3 protein: CASRKGKLGGTGELFF
CDR3 DNA: TGTGCCAGCAGAAAGGGAAAACTGGGAGGCACCGGGGAGCTGTTTTTT

V gene: TRBV7-9
J gene: TRBJ1-1
clone size: NA
D gene: NA
CDR3 protein: CASSFQANTEAFF
CDR3 DNA: TGTGCCAGCAGCTTTCAGGCGAACACTGAAGCTTTCTTT

V gene: TRBV7-2
J gene: TRBJ1-3
clone size: few
D gene: NA
CDR3 protein: CASSLAVSSGNTIYF
CDR3 DNA: TGTGCCAGCAGCTTAGCAGTTAGCTCTGGAAACACCATATATTTT

V gene: TRBV27
J gene: TRBJ1-2
clone size: few
D gene: TRBD1
CDR3 protein: CASSPWTGEEDYGYTF
CDR3 DNA: TGTGCCAGCAGTCCCTGGACAGGGGAAGAGGACTATGGCTACACCTTC

V gene: TRBV11-1
J gene: TRBJ2-5
clone size: NA
D gene: NA
CDR3 protein: CASTRVPSAETQYF
CDR3 DNA: TGTGCCAGCACCCGGGTACCCTCGGCGGAGACCCAGTACTTC

V gene: TRBV29-1
J gene: TRBJ1-2
clone size: once
D gene: TRBD1
CDR3 protein: CSVRGQGDDTF
CDR3 DNA: TGCAGCGTTAGGGGACAGGGGGATGACACCTTC

V gene: TRBV5-6
J gene: TRBJ2-5
clone size: NA
D gene: NA
CDR3 protein: CASSRPWGRNETQYF
CDR3 DNA: TGTGCCAGCAGCCGCCCATGGGGGCGCAACGAGACCCAGTACTTC

V gene: TRBV19
J gene: TRBJ1-5
clone size: NA
D gene: TRBD1
CDR3 protein: CASSFDRGGNQPQHF
CDR3 DNA: TGTGCCAGTAGTTTCGACAGGGGAGGAAATCAGCCCCAGCATTTT

V gene: TRBV5-4
J gene: TRBJ2-7
clone size: NA
D gene: NA
CDR3 protein: CASSLVKGSRITDYEQYF
CDR3 DNA: TGTGCCAGCAGCTTGGTAAAGGGGTCCCGGATAACGGACTACGAGCAGTACTTC

V gene: TRBV2
J gene: TRBJ1-2
clone size: NA
D gene: NA
CDR3 protein: CASTGTNYGYTF
CDR3 DNA: TGTGCCAGCACAGGGACTAACTATGGCTACACCTTC

V gene: TRBV6-5
J gene: TRBJ2-3
clone size: NA
D gene: NA
CDR3 protein: CASRSGQGTDTQYF
CDR3 DNA: TGTGCCAGCAGGTCGGGCCAGGGGACAGATACGCAGTATTTT